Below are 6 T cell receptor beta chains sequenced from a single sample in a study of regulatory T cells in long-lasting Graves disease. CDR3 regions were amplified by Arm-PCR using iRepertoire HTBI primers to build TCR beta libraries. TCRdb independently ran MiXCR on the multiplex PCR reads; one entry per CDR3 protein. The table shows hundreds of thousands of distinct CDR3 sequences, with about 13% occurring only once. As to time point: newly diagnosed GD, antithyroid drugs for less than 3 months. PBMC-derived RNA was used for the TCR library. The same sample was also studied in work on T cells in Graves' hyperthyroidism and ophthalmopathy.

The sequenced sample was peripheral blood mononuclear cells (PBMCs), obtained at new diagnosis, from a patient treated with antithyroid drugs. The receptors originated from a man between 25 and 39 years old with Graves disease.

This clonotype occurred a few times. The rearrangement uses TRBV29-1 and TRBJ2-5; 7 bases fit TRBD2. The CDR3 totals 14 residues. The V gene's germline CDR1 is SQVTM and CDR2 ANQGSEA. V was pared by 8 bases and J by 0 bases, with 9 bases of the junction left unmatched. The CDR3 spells CSLNYGLDQETQYF. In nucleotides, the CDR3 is TGCAGCCTGAACTACGGACTAGACCAAGAGACCCAGTACTTC.

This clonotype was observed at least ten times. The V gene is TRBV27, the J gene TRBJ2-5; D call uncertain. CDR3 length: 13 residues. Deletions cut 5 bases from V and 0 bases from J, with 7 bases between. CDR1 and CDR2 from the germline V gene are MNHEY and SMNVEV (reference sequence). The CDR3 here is CASSPPYQETQYF. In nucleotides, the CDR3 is TGTGCCAGCAGTCCCCCGTACCAAGAGACCCAGTACTTC.

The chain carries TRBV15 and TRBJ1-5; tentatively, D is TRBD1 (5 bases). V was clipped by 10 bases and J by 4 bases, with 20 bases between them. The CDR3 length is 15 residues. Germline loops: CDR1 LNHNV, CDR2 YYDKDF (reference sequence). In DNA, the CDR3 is TGTGCCAGTAAGATGGGGGTGCAGAGGAATCAGCCCCAGCATTTT. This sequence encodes CASKMGVQRNQPQHF.

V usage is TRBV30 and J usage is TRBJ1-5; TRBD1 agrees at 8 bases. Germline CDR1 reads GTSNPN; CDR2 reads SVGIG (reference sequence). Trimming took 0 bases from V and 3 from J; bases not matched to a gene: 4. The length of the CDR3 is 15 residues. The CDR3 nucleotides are TGTGCCTGGAGTGTAAAGGACAGGGACAATCAGCCCCAGCATTTT. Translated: CAWSVKDRDNQPQHF.

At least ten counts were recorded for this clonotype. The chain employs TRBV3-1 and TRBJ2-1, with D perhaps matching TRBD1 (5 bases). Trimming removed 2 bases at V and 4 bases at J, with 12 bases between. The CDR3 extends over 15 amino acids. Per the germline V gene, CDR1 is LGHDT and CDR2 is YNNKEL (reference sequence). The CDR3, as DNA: TGTGCCAGCAGCCAACAGGGAAGCCGTTACAATGAGCAGTTCTTC. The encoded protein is CASSQQGSRYNEQFF.

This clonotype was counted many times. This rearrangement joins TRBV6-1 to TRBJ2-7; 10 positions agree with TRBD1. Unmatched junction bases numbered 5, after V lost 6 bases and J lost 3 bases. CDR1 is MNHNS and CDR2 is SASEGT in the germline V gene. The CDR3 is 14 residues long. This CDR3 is CASRPGQGHYEQYF. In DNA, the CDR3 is TGTGCCAGCAGGCCGGGACAGGGGCACTACGAGCAGTACTTC.